These T cell receptor beta chains were read from a single sample in a study of blood T cell repertoires in COVID-19. The table came from immunoSEQ multiplex PCR; TCRdb's copy has only in-frame clones and leaves some out. The table records about 410,000 clones, about 92% of them present only once. The sequencing input was PBMCs or T cells enriched from blood (not recorded which). The receptors shown here come from a man aged 18 to 30 who had recovered from COVID-19. Each CDR3 is given with its conserved first and last residue. A D gene is named only where the DNA matches it firmly. For some rows the clone size is stated as once, few or many, or as a class when expanded; others skip it.

cdr3_nt cdr3_aa j_call d_call clone_size v_call
TGTGCCAGCAGCCCTAACAGGGCTTACACTGAAGCTTTCTTT CASSPNRAYTEAFF TRBJ1-1 . . TRBV9
TGTGCCAGCAGCTTAGGCCTAGCGGGAGCGATGGATACGCAGTATTTT CASSLGLAGAMDTQYF TRBJ2-3 TRBD2 . TRBV11-2
TGTGCCAGCAGTTTAAACAGGGTCGAGCAGTACTTC CASSLNRVEQYF TRBJ2-7 . few TRBV27
TGTGCCAGCAGGGTCAGGGGTAACACTGAAGCTTTCTTT CASRVRGNTEAFF TRBJ1-1 . . TRBV2
TGTGCCAGCAGTTTATGGGGACAGGTTAATGAAAAACTGTTTTTT CASSLWGQVNEKLFF TRBJ1-4 TRBD1 . TRBV27
TGTGCCAGCAGCTTAGCAGGGAGGGTAGCTTTCTTT CASSLAGRVAFF TRBJ1-1 . once TRBV11-2
TGTGCCATCAGACGCGGGACAGGGGGAACGAATGAGCAGTTCTTC CAIRRGTGGTNEQFF TRBJ2-1 TRBD1 . TRBV2
TGTGCCAGCTCACCACCGGGAGGGAACACTGAAGCTTTCTTT CASSPPGGNTEAFF TRBJ1-1 . . TRBV18
TGTGCCAGCAGCTTCGGACTACAACAATCCTACGAGCAGTACTTC CASSFGLQQSYEQYF TRBJ2-7 . . TRBV7-3
TGTGCCAGCAGCTTAGATAAGCGGGGGGGCCCCGAGACCCAGTACTTC CASSLDKRGGPETQYF TRBJ2-5 TRBD2 once TRBV11-3
TGTGCCTGGAGTGTTAGTCTAGCGGGAGGGCCAGATACGCAGTATTTT CAWSVSLAGGPDTQYF TRBJ2-3 TRBD2 . TRBV30
TGTGCCAGCAGCCCATCGCACGGGAATCAAAATGAGCAGTTCTTC CASSPSHGNQNEQFF TRBJ2-1 . . TRBV7-3
TGCGCCAGCAGCCAGGGGCAGGGTAGGACTAATGAAAAACTGTTTTTT CASSQGQGRTNEKLFF TRBJ1-4 . . TRBV4-1
TGTGCCACCAGTGATTCTGTGGGGGCAGGCGGCTACACCTTC CATSDSVGAGGYTF TRBJ1-2 . . TRBV24-1
TGTGCCAGCAGTCCCCGGACAGTCCAAGAGACCCAGTACTTC CASSPRTVQETQYF TRBJ2-5 . . TRBV28
TGTGCCACCAGCAGAGATTGGACAGCGAACACCGGGGAGCTGTTTTTT CATSRDWTANTGELFF TRBJ2-2 . . TRBV15
TGTGCCAGCAGCTTCCCACAGGCGTTAGGTTCACCCCTCCACTTT CASSFPQALGSPLHF TRBJ1-6 . . TRBV5-8
TGTGCCAGCAGCCACACAGGGGCCGCCAGCCACACCTTC CASSHTGAASHTF TRBJ1-2 TRBD1 . TRBV3-1/TRBV3-2
TGTGCCAGCAGTGAAGGGGACATGTCGGTAGATACGCAGTATTTT CASSEGDMSVDTQYF TRBJ2-3 . . TRBV2
TGTGCCAGCAGTTACCCAGACACGTACGAGCAGTACTTC CASSYPDTYEQYF TRBJ2-7 . . TRBV28
TGTGCCAGCAGTTTATCGACCCCGCGAACGGACAGACGCTATGGCTACACCTTC CASSLSTPRTDRRYGYTF TRBJ1-2 . . TRBV27
TGCGCCAGCAGCTTGGGGGCAGGGGCCCACAATGAGCAGTTCTTC CASSLGAGAHNEQFF TRBJ2-1 . once TRBV5-1
TGCAGCGGACAGGGGGGCGATGGCTACACCTTC CSGQGGDGYTF TRBJ1-2 TRBD1 . TRBV29-1
TGTGCCAGCAGTCTGGAGGCCGCTTTCTATGGCTACACCTTC CASSLEAAFYGYTF TRBJ1-2 . . TRBV28
TGTGCCAGCTCACTCCTACCCGGGGACCAAGAGACCCAGTACTTC CASSLLPGDQETQYF TRBJ2-5 . . TRBV18
TGTGCCAGCAGCCCAGGGACAGGCCTCGTCTACGAGCAGTACTTC CASSPGTGLVYEQYF TRBJ2-7 TRBD1 once TRBV5-5
TGTGCCAGCAGCCAAGCCCAAGACACCGGGGAGCTGTTTTTT CASSQAQDTGELFF TRBJ2-2 . . TRBV7-3
TGTGCCAGCAGCTTAGCGCAGACAGGGCCCTATGGCTACACCTTC CASSLAQTGPYGYTF TRBJ1-2 TRBD1 once TRBV7-2
TGTGCCAGCGGGGGAGGGGTCCGGGGTAATTCACCCCTCCACTTT CASGGGVRGNSPLHF TRBJ1-6 . . TRBV6-5
TGTGCCACCAGTGACCCCCGACAGGGGCAGGGTCAGCCCCAGCATTTT CATSDPRQGQGQPQHF TRBJ1-5 TRBD1 . TRBV24-1
TGTGCCAGCACCTTTCCAGGGGGCGGCTACACCTTC CASTFPGGGYTF TRBJ1-2 TRBD1 . TRBV28
TGTGCCAGCAAGCTCTCTGGGGGCGTTTATGAAGCTTTCTTT CASKLSGGVYEAFF TRBJ1-1 . . TRBV11-3
TGTGCCAGCAGCCACGGGTGGCGGGAGCAGTACTTC CASSHGWREQYF TRBJ2-7 . . TRBV3-1/TRBV3-2
TGTGCCAGCAGCTCGGGACAGGGGACTGAAAAACTGTTTTTT CASSSGQGTEKLFF TRBJ1-4 TRBD1 . TRBV13
TGTGCCAGCAGCTCCTACACCGGGGAGCTGTTTTTT CASSSYTGELFF TRBJ2-2 . . TRBV7-3
TGTGCCAGCAGCTTAATATCTAGCGGGGAACCTGAAGCTTTCTTT CASSLISSGEPEAFF TRBJ1-1 . once TRBV13
TGTGCCATCAGTGAGGGACTACAAAACACTTACGAGCAGTACTTC CAISEGLQNTYEQYF TRBJ2-7 . . TRBV10-3
TGTGCCAGCAGCTTAGCGAGTGGCTACACCTTC CASSLASGYTF TRBJ1-2 . . TRBV11-2
TGTGCCAGCAGTGAAGCGCGGCGGAAACCCTCCTACGAGCAGTACTTC CASSEARRKPSYEQYF TRBJ2-7 . . TRBV2
TGTGCCAGCAGCTTTGACAGGGGGCCATCAGATACGCAGTATTTT CASSFDRGPSDTQYF TRBJ2-3 TRBD1 . TRBV7-8
TGTGCCAGCAGTTTAAGGCAGGGCGCGAGCTCTGGAAACACCATATATTTT CASSLRQGASSGNTIYF TRBJ1-3 . once TRBV28
TGTGCCAGCTCACGAACTAGCGGTAAAGAGACCCAGTACTTC CASSRTSGKETQYF TRBJ2-5 TRBD2 . TRBV18
TGTGCCAGCAGCCACCTACAGGGGGTGGAGGGCTACACCTTC CASSHLQGVEGYTF TRBJ1-2 TRBD1 . TRBV14
TGTGCCAGCAGCCTTGGGACTAACCAAGAGACCCAGTACTTC CASSLGTNQETQYF TRBJ2-5 TRBD2 . TRBV7-8
TGTGCCAGCAGCCCTTCGGGACAGGATCCAGGGGTGGTTCCGTGGGGCAATCAGCCCCAGCATTTT CASSPSGQDPGVVPWGNQPQHF TRBJ1-5 TRBD1 . TRBV6-2/TRBV6-3
TGTGCCACCAGTGACCCACAGAGCTCTGGAAACACCATATATTTT CATSDPQSSGNTIYF TRBJ1-3 . . TRBV24-1
TGTGCCAGCAGAGCAGGGGGTCCCACAGTGAGCGGGAATCAGCCCCAGCATTTT CASRAGGPTVSGNQPQHF TRBJ1-5 TRBD1 . TRBV27
TGTGCCAGCAGCCCTGAGTGGAGCAATCAGCCCCAGCATTTT CASSPEWSNQPQHF TRBJ1-5 . . TRBV7-8